Below are 32 T cell receptor beta chains sequenced from a single sample in a study of blood T cell repertoires in COVID-19. The data were produced by immunoSEQ multiplex PCR, yet TCRdb's version contains in-frame clones alone and is incomplete. The table has approximately 300,000 clones, around 83% seen once. Sequencing was carried out using peripheral blood. The receptors shown here come from a woman aged 50 to 60 with acute or convalescent COVID-19.

With respect to this clone: Other DNA sequences from this sample encode an identical CDR3 as well. This chain connects TRBV2 to TRBJ1-6, with D uncertain. The CDR3 loop spans 11 amino acids. Trimming cost V 5 bases and J 7 bases, with 3 bases left between them. Germline loops: CDR1 SNHLY, CDR2 FYNNEI. The CDR3, as DNA: TGTGCCAGCAGTCTGAATTCACCCCTCCACTTT. Translation gives CASSLNSPLHF.

The V gene is TRBV27, the J gene TRBJ1-4; weak D call: TRBD1 (5 bases). There are 14 residues in the CDR3. The V end lost 4 bases, the J end lost 4 bases, and 10 bases lay between the germline ends. Per the germline V gene, CDR1 is MNHEY and CDR2 is SMNVEV (reference sequence). The CDR3 spells CASSSGLLNEKLFF. In DNA, the CDR3 is TGTGCCAGCAGTTCGGGACTGCTTAATGAAAAACTGTTTTTT.

There are a few counts of this clone. The rearrangement uses TRBV11-2 and TRBJ1-1; D perhaps matches TRBD1 (5 bases). CDR1 SGHAT and CDR2 FQNNGV come from the germline V gene. V lost 2 bases to trimming and J lost 5 bases, with 12 bases between them. This CDR3 has 14 residues. The CDR3 protein is CASSLNIGGTEAFF. CDR3 nucleotides: TGTGCCAGCAGCTTAAACATCGGGGGAACTGAAGCTTTCTTT.

A word on this clone: The sample contains more than one DNA sequence encoding this CDR3. The J gene is TRBJ1-1, the V gene TRBV9; D remains ambiguous. V was clipped by 0 bases and J by 5 bases, with 8 bases between them. Germline V gene sequence: CDR1 SGDLS, CDR2 YYNGEE. The CDR3 extends over 13 amino acids. In DNA form, the CDR3 reads TGTGCCAGCAGCGTAGGGAGGAATACTGAAGCTTTCTTT. This translates into CASSVGRNTEAFF.

The chain couples TRBV2 to TRBJ1-2, with 11 bases matching TRBD1. The ends lost 4 bases at V and 8 bases at J; junction bases unmatched: 6. This CDR3 is 14 amino acids long. Germline CDR1 reads SNHLY; CDR2 reads FYNNEI. CDR3 loop: CASSAGQGEWGYTF. CDR3 sequence (DNA): TGTGCCAGCAGTGCGGGACAGGGGGAATGGGGCTACACCTTC.

The chain is built from TRBV6-6 and TRBJ1-2; D gene uncertain. The germline CDR1 and CDR2 sequences are MNHNY and SVGAGI (reference sequence). V lost 0 bases, J lost 6 bases, and 11 bases lay in between. CDR3 length: 14 amino acids. The CDR3 sequence: CASSYSHSSDGYTF. As DNA, the CDR3 is TGTGCCAGCAGTTACTCCCACAGCTCCGATGGCTACACCTTC.

This chain links TRBV13 with TRBJ1-3; D is unresolved. Germline V lookup: CDR1 PRHDT, CDR2 FYEKMQ (reference sequence). CDR3 length: 14 residues. The germline V and J ends were trimmed by 4 bases and 4 bases, with 11 bases remaining between them. CDR3 DNA sequence: TGTGCCAGCAGCTCGACATTCTCGGGAAACACCATATATTTT. Residues: CASSSTFSGNTIYF.

V and J are TRBV7-8 and TRBJ1-1; perhaps TRBD1 as D (6 bases). Trimming pared 4 bases from V and 1 base from J, leaving 10 bases between. Germline CDR1 SGHVS, CDR2 FQNEAQ. The CDR3 totals 14 residues. The CDR3 spells CASSSQGWNTEAFF. For the CDR3, the DNA is TGTGCCAGCAGCTCCCAGGGGTGGAACACTGAAGCTTTCTTT. Using reference TRBV7-8 and TRBJ1-1 for the parts outside the CDR3, the full variable domain is GAGVSQSPRYKVAKRGQDVALRCDPISGHVSLFWYQQALGQGPEFLTYFQNEAQLDKSGLPSDRFFAERPEGSVSTLKIQRTQQEDSAVYLCASSSQGWNTEAFFGQGTRLTVV.

The CDR3 region is CASSYSRISYNSPLHF. CDR3 nucleotides: TGTGCCAGCAGTTACTCGAGGATATCCTATAATTCACCCCTCCACTTT. The rearrangement links TRBV6-5 to TRBJ1-6; D remains ambiguous. The CDR3 is 16 amino acids. V was trimmed by 0 bases and J by 1 base, leaving 7 bases between them. Germline CDR1 and CDR2: MNHEY and SVGAGI.

V usage is TRBV27 and J usage is TRBJ1-1, with D possibly TRBD1 on 5 matching bases. CDR1 MNHEY and CDR2 SMNVEV come from the germline V gene (reference sequence). The CDR3 is 14 amino acids. V shed 3 bases and J shed 4 bases, with 12 bases lying between them. The CDR3 reads CASSFRGGGTEAFF. DNA for the CDR3: TGTGCCAGCAGTTTCCGCGGGGGGGGCACTGAAGCTTTCTTT.

This clone came up once. J is TRBJ2-5 and V is TRBV19, with D unclear. Germline CDR1 and CDR2: LNHDA and SQIVND (reference sequence). The CDR3 loop spans 11 amino acids. V was trimmed by 10 bases and J by 1 base, leaving 7 bases between them. CDR3: CATLRQETQYF. CDR3 in DNA: TGTGCCACCCTCCGCCAAGAGACCCAGTACTTC.

This chain links TRBV5-8 with TRBJ1-2; D remains ambiguous. This CDR3 has 12 amino acids. Trimming took 1 base from V and 4 from J, leaving 5 bases between them. CDR1 and CDR2 from the germline V gene are SGHTS and YDEGEE. The CDR3 spells CASSLPSYGYTF. The CDR3 DNA is TGTGCCAGCAGCTTGCCCAGCTATGGCTACACCTTC.

In this sample, this clone turned up once. The gene calls are TRBV7-2 and TRBJ1-5; possibly TRBD1 for D (6 bases). Germline V gene lookup returns CDR1 SGHTA and CDR2 FQGNSA. With 4 bases removed from V and 4 bases from J, the gap between germline ends came to 11 bases. The CDR3 runs 14 residues. CDR3 nucleotides: TGTGCCAGCAGCTCACAGGGCCCGAATCAGCCCCAGCATTTT. This codes for CASSSQGPNQPQHF.

V is TRBV7-2 and J is TRBJ1-3; D call uncertain. Germline loops: CDR1 SGHTA, CDR2 FQGNSA. The length of the CDR3 is 16 residues. V gave up 5 bases and J gave up 0 bases, with 14 bases separating them. The CDR3 DNA follows: TGTGCCAGCAGCCCCGGAGGAGGCACCTCTGGAAACACCATATATTTT. Its translation is CASSPGGGTSGNTIYF.

This rearrangement joins TRBV10-3 to TRBJ1-4, with 10 bases matching TRBD1. The CDR3 has 15 residues. With 5 bases clipped from V and 6 bases from J, the junction kept 6 bases outside the gene matches. CDR1 is ENHRY and CDR2 is SYGVKD in the germline V gene. CDR3 DNA: TGTGCCATCAGTTCGGACAGGGGGACTGATGAAAAACTGTTTTTT. Translated: CAISSDRGTDEKLFF.

The rearrangement uses TRBV5-4 and TRBJ1-2; 11 bases align to TRBD1. This CDR3 has 16 residues. Germline-derived CDR1 and CDR2 are SGHNT and YYREEE (reference sequence). The ends lost 0 bases at V and 7 bases at J; junction bases unmatched: 8. CDR3 protein: CASSLAGDRGNSGYTF. In DNA form, the CDR3 reads TGTGCCAGCAGCTTGGCGGGGGACAGGGGGAATAGTGGCTACACCTTC.

V usage is TRBV5-1 and J usage is TRBJ2-2, with 13 positions matching TRBD2. The trim removed 1 base at V and 1 base at J, leaving 4 bases unmatched. The germline V gene has CDR1 SGHRS and CDR2 YFSETQ. The CDR3 covers 18 residues. The CDR3 bases are TGCGCCAGCAGCTTGAGACTAGCGGGGGGATGGAACACCGGGGAGCTGTTTTTT. The encoded protein is CASSLRLAGGWNTGELFF.

The J gene is TRBJ1-2, the V gene TRBV29-1, with 7 bases that match TRBD1. The trim removed 7 bases at V and 0 bases at J, leaving 5 bases unmatched. CDR1 and CDR2 (germline): SQVTM, ANQGSEA. The CDR3 is 13 residues long. The CDR3 loop is CSGWTGSNYGYTF. The CDR3 nucleotides are TGCAGCGGATGGACAGGATCTAACTATGGCTACACCTTC. Supplemented by reference TRBV29-1 and TRBJ1-2, the full variable domain reads SAVISQKPSRDICQRGTSLTIQCQVDSQVTMMFWYRQQPGQSLTLIATANQGSEATYESGFVIDKFPISRPNLTFSTLTVSNMSPEDSSIYLCSGWTGSNYGYTFGSGTRLTVV.

The chain links TRBV18 to TRBJ1-5; 10 nucleotides line up with TRBD1. This CDR3 is 15 amino acids long. With V trimmed by 5 bases and J by 7 bases, 8 bases remained unmatched. Germline CDR1 reads KGHSH; CDR2 reads LQKENI. The CDR3 protein is CASSAQTGGQQPQHF. CDR3 DNA: TGTGCCAGCTCAGCCCAGACAGGGGGCCAGCAGCCCCAGCATTTT.

In this sample, this clone turned up a few times. This chain uses TRBV3-1 (or the pseudogene TRBV3-2) with TRBJ1-2, with TRBD1 matching 8 bases. Germline assignment: CDR1 LGHDT and CDR2 YNNKEL (reference sequence). V was pared by 4 bases and J by 4 bases, with 11 bases of the junction left unmatched. The CDR3 is 16 amino acids. The DNA for the CDR3 is TGTGCCAGCAGCCCCACAACCGGGACAGGCTTCTATGGCTACACCTTC. Translating it yields CASSPTTGTGFYGYTF.

The chain has TRBV7-2 and TRBJ2-7, with TRBD1 identical over 7 bases. Trimming took 0 bases from V and 4 from J; bases not matched to a gene: 6. Germline V gene sequence: CDR1 SGHTA, CDR2 FQGNSA. This CDR3 region has 15 residues. DNA for the CDR3: TGTGCCAGCAGCTTAGCGGGGACAGCAGGGTACGAGCAGTACTTC. It yields the protein CASSLAGTAGYEQYF.

In this sample, this clone turned up a few times. V usage is TRBV7-3 and J usage is TRBJ2-3; the match to TRBD2 covers 7 bases. This CDR3 is built from 15 residues. The V segment lost 5 bases and the J segment 9 bases; nucleotides outside the gene matches: 14. Germline V gives CDR1 SGHTA, CDR2 FQGTGA. CDR3 residues: CASSPLGGSGGTQYF. CDR3 nucleotides: TGTGCCAGCAGCCCCCTCGGCGGGAGTGGGGGGACGCAGTATTTT.

The genes are TRBV5-5 and TRBJ2-2; D gene unclear. Germline V CDR1 and CDR2: SGHKS, YYEKEE (reference sequence). The CDR3 has 15 amino acids. V was shortened by 5 bases and J by 0 bases, with 11 bases between the two germline ends. CDR3: CASRPQVPNTGELFF. CDR3 in DNA: TGTGCCAGCAGACCTCAGGTTCCGAACACCGGGGAGCTGTTTTTT.

This chain uses TRBV30 with TRBJ2-7; 7 bases line up with TRBD2. V gave up 6 bases and J gave up 2 bases; unmatched junction bases: 4. There are 12 residues in the CDR3. CDR1 is GTSNPN and CDR2 is SVGIG in the germline V gene (reference sequence). CDR3 in DNA: TGTGCCTGTCGAGGGAGGGCCTACGAGCAGTACTTC. This codes for CACRGRAYEQYF.

This sequence joins TRBV7-9 and TRBJ1-1; TRBD1 matches 7 bases. The J segment lost 3 bases and the V segment lost 4 bases, leaving 20 bases of the junction unmatched. Germline V gene sequence: CDR1 SEHNR, CDR2 FQNEAQ (reference sequence). The CDR3 extends over 19 amino acids. The CDR3 reads CASSSPPYRQGSRDTEAFF. The CDR3 DNA is TGTGCCAGCAGCTCCCCGCCCTATCGACAGGGATCGAGGGACACTGAAGCTTTCTTT. The whole variable domain, remainder taken from reference TRBV7-9 and TRBJ1-1, is DTGVSQNPRHKITKRGQNVTFRCDPISEHNRLYWYRQTLGQGPEFLTYFQNEAQLEKSRLLSDRFSAERPKGSFSTLEIQRTEQGDSAMYLCASSSPPYRQGSRDTEAFFGQGTRLTVV.

The chain recombines TRBV6-5 with TRBJ1-1; 9 bases match TRBD1. This CDR3 spans 15 amino acids. The V and J ends lost 4 bases and 1 base, in that order; junction bases with no gene match: 4. CDR1 and CDR2 (germline): MNHEY, SVGAGI. The CDR3 loop reads CASSFWDRENTEAFF. CDR3 sequence (DNA): TGTGCCAGCAGTTTCTGGGACAGGGAGAACACTGAAGCTTTCTTT.

CDR3 coding DNA: TGTGCCAGCAGCTTACAGGGGGCAGATACGCAGTATTTT. This codes for CASSLQGADTQYF. The V gene is TRBV6-2 or TRBV6-3, the J gene TRBJ2-3; TRBD1 matches 8 bases. The CDR3 is made up of 13 amino acids. The germline V gene encodes CDR1 MNHEY and CDR2 SVGEGT. The trim removed 6 bases at V and 4 bases at J, leaving 3 bases unmatched.

This clone has just one count. The rearrangement joins TRBV2 to TRBJ1-2, with TRBD1 matching 8 bases. This CDR3 is 12 amino acids long. The germline V gene encodes CDR1 SNHLY and CDR2 FYNNEI. Trimming at V came to 8 bases and at J to 1 base, leaving 0 bases not matched to a gene. This chain's CDR3 is CASDRGNYGYTF. In DNA form, the CDR3 reads TGTGCCAGCGACAGGGGTAACTATGGCTACACCTTC.

This chain uses TRBV5-4 with TRBJ2-3; maybe TRBD2 (5 bases). The germline CDR1 and CDR2 sequences are SGHNT and YYREEE (reference sequence). This CDR3 is built from 15 residues. The ends were cut back, 2 bases at V and 1 base at J, with 11 bases in the middle. This CDR3 reads CASSLISEGTDTQYF. The CDR3 nucleotides are TGTGCCAGCAGCTTAATTAGCGAGGGCACAGATACGCAGTATTTT.

The rearrangement links TRBV7-2 to TRBJ2-1; TRBD2 matches at 13 bases. Unmatched junction bases numbered 5, after V lost 5 bases and J lost 10 bases. Germline V gene lookup returns CDR1 SGHTA and CDR2 FQGNSA. The length of the CDR3 is 14 residues. The DNA for the CDR3 is TGTGCCAGCAGCCCGACTAGCGGGAGGCCAGAGCAGTTCTTC. Amino acid sequence: CASSPTSGRPEQFF.

The rearrangement links TRBV7-2 to TRBJ2-5, with D maybe TRBD1 (6 bases). V was cut by 5 bases and J by 4 bases, with 14 bases left in between. This CDR3 region has 14 residues. Germline CDR1 is SGHTA and CDR2 is FQGNSA. This chain's CDR3 is CASSPMDRRETQYF. CDR3 nucleotide sequence: TGTGCCAGCAGCCCTATGGACAGACGAGAGACCCAGTACTTC.

The chain has TRBV6-5 and TRBJ2-2; 7 bases are shared with TRBD1. The CDR3 is 15 amino acids. V lost 3 bases and J lost 3; bases outside the gene matches: 4. CDR1 is MNHEY and CDR2 is SVGAGI in the germline V gene. CDR3 region: CASSYKQGDTGELFF. The CDR3 DNA follows: TGTGCCAGCAGTTATAAGCAGGGGGACACCGGGGAGCTGTTTTTT.